What follows is one TCR beta chain and its context. Antigen unknown. PBMCs were cryopreserved, and about 1.8 micrograms of genomic DNA from them went into TCR beta libraries. Generated by immunoSEQ multiplex PCR, the TCRdb table keeps only in-frame clones and is missing some. Of about 130,000 clones in the sample, about 80% were seen once. CDR3 length equals 16 residues. In germline, CDR1 is LGHNA, CDR2 YSLEER. Germline trimming cut 1 base from V and 3 bases from J; bases unmatched to any gene: 2. The data originate from a study of cytotoxic CD8 clonotypes in ibrutinib-treated CLL. Study-level information: Timing of response sample collection was a median approximately eleven months after treatment start, with a range of 6 to 36. Per sample, productive templates averaged roughly 230,000 and productive rearrangements averaged approximately 100,000. Study outcomes and limitations: The study found clonality rose at ibrutinib response, then fell toward baseline at progression.

This receptor was taken from a human donor with chronic lymphocytic leukemia. The chain has TRBV4-3 and TRBJ2-1; 11 nucleotides align to TRBD2. This sample comprised PBMCs, obtained after 12 months of ibrutinib treatment. CDR3 in amino acids: CASSQGTSGYYNEQFF. The CDR3 DNA is TGCGCCAGCAGCCAAGGGACTAGCGGGTACTACAATGAGCAGTTCTTC.